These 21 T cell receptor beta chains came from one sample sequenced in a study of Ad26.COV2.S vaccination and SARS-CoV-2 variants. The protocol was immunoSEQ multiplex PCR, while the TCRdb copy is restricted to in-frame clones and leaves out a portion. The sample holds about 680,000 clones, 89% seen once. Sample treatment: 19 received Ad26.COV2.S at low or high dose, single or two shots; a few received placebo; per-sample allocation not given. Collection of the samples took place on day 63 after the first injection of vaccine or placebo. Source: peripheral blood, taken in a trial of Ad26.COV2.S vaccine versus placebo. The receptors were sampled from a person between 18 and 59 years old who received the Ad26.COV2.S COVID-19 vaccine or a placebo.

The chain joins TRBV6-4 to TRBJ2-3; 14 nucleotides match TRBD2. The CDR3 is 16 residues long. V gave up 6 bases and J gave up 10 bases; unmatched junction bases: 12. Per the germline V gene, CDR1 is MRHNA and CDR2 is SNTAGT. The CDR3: CASSPSEGLAGAAQYF. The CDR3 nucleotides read TGTGCCAGCAGCCCATCGGAGGGACTAGCGGGAGCGGCGCAGTATTTT.

CDR3 in DNA: TGCGCCAGCAGTCAATCTTTTGGCAGGGGGTGGGCAGATACGCAGTATTTT. It codes for CASSQSFGRGWADTQYF. The chain joins TRBV23-1 to TRBJ2-3; 7 bases match TRBD1. TRBV23-1 is noted as an ORF with a role that remains uncertain. The V and J ends lost 0 bases and 4 bases, in that order; junction bases with no gene match: 10. This CDR3 has 17 amino acids.

The DNA of the CDR3 is TGTGCCAGTAGGGACAGGGGTGGAAATGAGCAGTTCTTC. Amino acid sequence: CASRDRGGNEQFF. The chain combines TRBV19 with TRBJ2-1, with TRBD1 matching over 9 bases. Trimming removed 6 bases from V and 7 bases from J; junction bases left unmatched: 4. The CDR3 is 13 amino acids. CDR1 is LNHDA and CDR2 is SQIVND in the germline V gene (reference sequence).

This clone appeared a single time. In DNA form, the CDR3 reads TGCGCCAGCAGCCTGACAGGGTTGAACACCGGGGAGCTGTTTTTT. It codes for CASSLTGLNTGELFF. The gene calls are TRBV5-1 and TRBJ2-2; 7 bases agree with TRBD1. V gave up 4 bases and J gave up 1 base; unmatched junction bases: 4. The CDR3 is 15 amino acids. The V gene's germline CDR1 is SGHRS and CDR2 YFSETQ.

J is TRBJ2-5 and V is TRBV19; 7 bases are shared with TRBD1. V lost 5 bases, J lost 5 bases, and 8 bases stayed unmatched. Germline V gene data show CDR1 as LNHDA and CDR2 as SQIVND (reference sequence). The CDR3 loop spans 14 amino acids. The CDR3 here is CASSSTGLAETQYF. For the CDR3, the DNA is TGTGCCAGTAGTTCGACAGGGCTCGCGGAGACCCAGTACTTC.

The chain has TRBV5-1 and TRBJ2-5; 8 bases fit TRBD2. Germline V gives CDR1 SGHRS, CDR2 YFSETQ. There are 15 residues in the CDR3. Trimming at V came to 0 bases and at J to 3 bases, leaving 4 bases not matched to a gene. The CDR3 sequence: CASSLAGSGKETQYF. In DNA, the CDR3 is TGCGCCAGCAGCTTGGCAGGTAGCGGGAAAGAGACCCAGTACTTC.

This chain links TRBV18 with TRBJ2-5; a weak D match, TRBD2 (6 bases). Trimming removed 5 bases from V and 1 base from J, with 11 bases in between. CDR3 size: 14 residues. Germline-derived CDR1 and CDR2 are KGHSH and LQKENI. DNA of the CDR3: TGTGCCAGCTCAGACCGGGAGTTCCAAGAGACCCAGTACTTC. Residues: CASSDREFQETQYF.

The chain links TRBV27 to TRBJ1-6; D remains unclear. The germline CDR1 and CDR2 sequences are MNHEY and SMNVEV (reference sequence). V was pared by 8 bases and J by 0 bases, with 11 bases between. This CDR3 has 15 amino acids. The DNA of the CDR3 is TGTGCCAGCCTTGATCCCAGCTCCTATAATTCACCCCTCCACTTT. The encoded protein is CASLDPSSYNSPLHF.

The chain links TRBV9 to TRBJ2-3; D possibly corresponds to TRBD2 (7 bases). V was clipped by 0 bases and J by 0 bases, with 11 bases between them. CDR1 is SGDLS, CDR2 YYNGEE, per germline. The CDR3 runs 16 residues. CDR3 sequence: CASSVGGGMSTDTQYF. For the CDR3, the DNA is TGTGCCAGCAGCGTAGGCGGGGGCATGAGCACAGATACGCAGTATTTT.

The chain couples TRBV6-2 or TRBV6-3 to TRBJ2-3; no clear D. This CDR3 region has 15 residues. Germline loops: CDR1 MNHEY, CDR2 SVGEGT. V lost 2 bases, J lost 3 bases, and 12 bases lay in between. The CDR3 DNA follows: TGTGCCAGCAGTTACGCTGGCGGTTTTACAGATACGCAGTATTTT. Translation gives CASSYAGGFTDTQYF.

CDR3 loop: CSAGEAYEQYF. As DNA, the CDR3 is TGCAGTGCTGGGGAGGCTTACGAGCAGTACTTC. The V gene is TRBV20-1, the J gene TRBJ2-7, with a possible D match to TRBD2 (6 bases). The ends were cut back, 5 bases at V and 4 bases at J, with 9 bases in the middle. The CDR3 runs 11 residues. From germline, CDR1 is DFQATT and CDR2 SNEGSKA (reference sequence).

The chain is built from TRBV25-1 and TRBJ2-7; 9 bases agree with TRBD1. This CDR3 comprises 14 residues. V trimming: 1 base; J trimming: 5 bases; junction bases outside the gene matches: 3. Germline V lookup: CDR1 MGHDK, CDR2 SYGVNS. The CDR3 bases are TGTGCCAGCAGTGAATGGGGACAGGGAAACGAGCAGTACTTC. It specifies CASSEWGQGNEQYF.

This CDR3 reads CAWSRQGYSNQPQHF. CDR3 DNA: TGTGCCTGGAGCAGGCAGGGGTATAGCAATCAGCCCCAGCATTTT. The chain recombines TRBV30 with TRBJ1-5, with a weak D call TRBD1 (6 bases). This CDR3 has 15 residues. Germline CDR1 and CDR2: GTSNPN and SVGIG (reference sequence). V shed 3 bases and J shed 0 bases, with 12 bases lying between them.

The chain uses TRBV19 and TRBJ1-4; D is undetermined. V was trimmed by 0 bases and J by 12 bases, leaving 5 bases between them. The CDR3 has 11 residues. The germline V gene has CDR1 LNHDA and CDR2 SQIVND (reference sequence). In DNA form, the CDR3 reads TGTGCCAGTAGTATAGAAGGGCAACTGTTTTTT. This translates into CASSIEGQLFF.

CDR3 amino acids: CASSFTRGGNTEAFF. CDR3 bases: TGTGCCAGCAGTTTTACCAGGGGGGGGAACACTGAAGCTTTCTTT. The genes are TRBV2 and TRBJ1-1; TRBD1 matches at 7 bases. CDR1 and CDR2 from the germline V gene are SNHLY and FYNNEI. The CDR3 covers 15 residues. With 5 bases clipped from V and 1 base from J, the junction kept 7 bases outside the gene matches.

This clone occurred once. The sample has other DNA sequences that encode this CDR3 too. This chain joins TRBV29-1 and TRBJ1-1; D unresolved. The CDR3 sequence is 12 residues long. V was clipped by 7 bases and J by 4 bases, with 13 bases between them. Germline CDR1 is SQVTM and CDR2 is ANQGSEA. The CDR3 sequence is CSAEGGSTEAFF. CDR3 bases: TGCAGCGCCGAAGGTGGGAGCACTGAAGCTTTCTTT.

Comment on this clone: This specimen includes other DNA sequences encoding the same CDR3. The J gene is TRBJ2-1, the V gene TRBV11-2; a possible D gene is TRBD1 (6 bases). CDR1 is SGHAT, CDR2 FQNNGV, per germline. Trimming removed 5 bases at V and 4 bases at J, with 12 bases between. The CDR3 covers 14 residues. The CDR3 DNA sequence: TGTGCCAGCAGCGCCGTTCAGGGGTACAATGAGCAGTTCTTC. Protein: CASSAVQGYNEQFF.

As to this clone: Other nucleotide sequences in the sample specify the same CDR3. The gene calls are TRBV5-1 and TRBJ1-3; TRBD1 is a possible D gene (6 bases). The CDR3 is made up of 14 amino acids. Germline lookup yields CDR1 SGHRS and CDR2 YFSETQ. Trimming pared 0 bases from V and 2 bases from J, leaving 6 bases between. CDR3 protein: CASSLAGAGNTIYF. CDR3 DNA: TGCGCCAGCAGCTTGGCAGGGGCTGGAAACACCATATATTTT.

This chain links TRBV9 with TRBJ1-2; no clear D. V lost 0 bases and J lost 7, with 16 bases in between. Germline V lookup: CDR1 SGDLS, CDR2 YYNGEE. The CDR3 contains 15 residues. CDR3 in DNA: TGTGCCAGCAGCGTAGCCAAAGACCGCCATGGTGGCTACACCTTC. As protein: CASSVAKDRHGGYTF.

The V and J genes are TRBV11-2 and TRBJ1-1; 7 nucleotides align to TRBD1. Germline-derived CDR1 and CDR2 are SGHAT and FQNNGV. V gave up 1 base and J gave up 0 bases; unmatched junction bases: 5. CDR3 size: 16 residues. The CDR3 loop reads CASSLVWGQMNTEAFF. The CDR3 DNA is TGTGCCAGCAGCTTAGTGTGGGGACAGATGAACACTGAAGCTTTCTTT.

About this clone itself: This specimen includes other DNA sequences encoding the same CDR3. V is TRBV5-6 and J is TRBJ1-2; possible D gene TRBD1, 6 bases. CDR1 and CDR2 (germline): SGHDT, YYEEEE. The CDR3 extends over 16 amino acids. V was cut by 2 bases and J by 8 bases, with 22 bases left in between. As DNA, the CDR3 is TGTGCCAGCAGCTTAAGGGGACAACAGGGTTCTATGGGCTACACCTTC. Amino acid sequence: CASSLRGQQGSMGYTF.